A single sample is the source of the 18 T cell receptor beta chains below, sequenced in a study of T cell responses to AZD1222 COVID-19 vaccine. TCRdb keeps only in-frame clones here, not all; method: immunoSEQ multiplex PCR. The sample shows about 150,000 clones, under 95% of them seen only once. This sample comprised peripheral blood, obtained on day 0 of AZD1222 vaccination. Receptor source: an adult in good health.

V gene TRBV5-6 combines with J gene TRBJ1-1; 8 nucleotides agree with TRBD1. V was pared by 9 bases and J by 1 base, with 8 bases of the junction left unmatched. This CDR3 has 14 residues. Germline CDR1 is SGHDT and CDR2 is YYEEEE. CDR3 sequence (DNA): TGTGCCACCAGAGAACAGGGGGAGAACACTGAAGCTTTCTTT. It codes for CATREQGENTEAFF.

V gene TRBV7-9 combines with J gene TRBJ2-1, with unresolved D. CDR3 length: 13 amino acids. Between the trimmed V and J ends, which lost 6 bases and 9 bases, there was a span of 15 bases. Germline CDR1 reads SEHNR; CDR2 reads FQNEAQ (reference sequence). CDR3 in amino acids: CASREDGDREQFF. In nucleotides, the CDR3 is TGTGCCAGCAGAGAAGATGGGGATCGTGAGCAGTTCTTC.

The CDR3 loop reads CASSAETGWGTQYF. The CDR3 coding sequence is TGTGCCAGCAGCGCGGAGACAGGGTGGGGGACCCAGTACTTC. This sequence joins TRBV9 and TRBJ2-5, with 7 nucleotides matching TRBD1. Germline V gene lookup returns CDR1 SGDLS and CDR2 YYNGEE. This CDR3 is 14 amino acids long. The trim removed 3 bases at V and 7 bases at J, leaving 9 bases unmatched.

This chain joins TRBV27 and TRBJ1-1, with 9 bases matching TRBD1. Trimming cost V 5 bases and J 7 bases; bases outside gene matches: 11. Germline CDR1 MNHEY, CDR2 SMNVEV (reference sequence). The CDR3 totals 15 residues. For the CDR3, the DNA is TGTGCCAGCAGTCCCGGGACAGGGAGAGTTGGTGAAGCTTTCTTT. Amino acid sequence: CASSPGTGRVGEAFF.

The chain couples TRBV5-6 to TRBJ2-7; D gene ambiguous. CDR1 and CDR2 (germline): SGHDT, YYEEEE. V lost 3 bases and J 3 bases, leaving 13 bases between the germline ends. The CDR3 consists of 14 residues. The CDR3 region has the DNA TGTGCCAGCAGCTGGGGTATGGGTCACTACGAGCAGTACTTC. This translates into CASSWGMGHYEQYF.

The CDR3 region has the DNA TGTGCCAGCAGCTTACCTAGCGGGGGGCCTCAGCAAGAGACCCAGTACTTC. Protein: CASSLPSGGPQQETQYF. V usage is TRBV7-9 and J usage is TRBJ2-5; 11 nucleotides match TRBD2. Germline V gene data show CDR1 as SEHNR and CDR2 as FQNEAQ (reference sequence). V shed 2 bases, J shed 2 bases, and the junction held 7 bases outside the gene matches. The length of the CDR3 is 17 residues.

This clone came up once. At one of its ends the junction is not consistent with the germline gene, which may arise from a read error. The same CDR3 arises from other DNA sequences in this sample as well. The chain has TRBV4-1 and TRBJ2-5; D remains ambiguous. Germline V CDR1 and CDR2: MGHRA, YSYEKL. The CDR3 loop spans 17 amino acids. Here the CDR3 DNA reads TGCGCCAGCAGCCAAGCCGCCCCCGTGTTCGACCAAGAGACCCAATACTTC. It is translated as CASSQAAPVFDQETQYF.

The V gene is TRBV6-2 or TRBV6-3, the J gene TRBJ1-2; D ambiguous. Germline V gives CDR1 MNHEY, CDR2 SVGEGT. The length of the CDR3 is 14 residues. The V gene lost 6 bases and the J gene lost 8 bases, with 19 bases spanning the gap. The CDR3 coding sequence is TGTGCCAGCAGCCTAAGGCGGAGCGTGGTGGGCTACACCTTC. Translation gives CASSLRRSVVGYTF.

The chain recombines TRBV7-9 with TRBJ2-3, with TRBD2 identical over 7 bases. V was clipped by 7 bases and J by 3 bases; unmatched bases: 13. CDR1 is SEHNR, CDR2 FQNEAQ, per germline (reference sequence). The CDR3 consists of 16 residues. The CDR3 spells CASKGLRGGETDTQYF. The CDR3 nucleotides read TGTGCCAGCAAGGGGTTACGTGGGGGGGAGACAGATACGCAGTATTTT.

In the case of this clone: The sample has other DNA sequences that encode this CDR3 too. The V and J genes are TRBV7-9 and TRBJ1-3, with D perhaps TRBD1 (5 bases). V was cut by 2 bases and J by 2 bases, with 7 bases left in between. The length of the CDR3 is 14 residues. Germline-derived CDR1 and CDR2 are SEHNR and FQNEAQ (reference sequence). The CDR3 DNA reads TGTGCCAGCAGCTTACAGGGTGCTGGAAACACCATATATTTT. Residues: CASSLQGAGNTIYF.

The CDR3 coding sequence is TGTGCCAGCACTCCTAGCGGGAGAGGAGATACGCAGTATTTT. This translates into CASTPSGRGDTQYF. The chain is built from TRBV28 and TRBJ2-3; 10 nucleotides align to TRBD2. The CDR3 is 14 amino acids. V trimming: 7 bases; J trimming: 5 bases; junction bases outside the gene matches: 6. The V gene's germline CDR1 is MDHEN and CDR2 SYDVKM.

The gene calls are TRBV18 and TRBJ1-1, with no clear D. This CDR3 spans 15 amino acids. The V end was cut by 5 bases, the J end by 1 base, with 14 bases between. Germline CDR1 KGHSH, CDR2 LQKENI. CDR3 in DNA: TGTGCCAGCTCAGCAGAACAGAGCACGAACACTGAAGCTTTCTTT. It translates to CASSAEQSTNTEAFF.

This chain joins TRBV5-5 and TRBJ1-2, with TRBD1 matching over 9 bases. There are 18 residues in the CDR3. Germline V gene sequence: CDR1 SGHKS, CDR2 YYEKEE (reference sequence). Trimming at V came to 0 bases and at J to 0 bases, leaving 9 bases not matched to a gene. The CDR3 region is CASSLGPGQGTPNYGYTF. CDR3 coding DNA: TGTGCCAGCAGCTTGGGACCGGGACAGGGTACACCTAACTATGGCTACACCTTC.

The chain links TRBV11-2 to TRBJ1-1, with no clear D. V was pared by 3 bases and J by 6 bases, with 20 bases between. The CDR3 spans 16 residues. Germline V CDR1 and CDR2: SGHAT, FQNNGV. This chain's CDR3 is CASSFSPPSVDSEAFF. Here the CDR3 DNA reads TGTGCCAGCAGCTTTTCCCCCCCAAGCGTAGACTCTGAAGCTTTCTTT.

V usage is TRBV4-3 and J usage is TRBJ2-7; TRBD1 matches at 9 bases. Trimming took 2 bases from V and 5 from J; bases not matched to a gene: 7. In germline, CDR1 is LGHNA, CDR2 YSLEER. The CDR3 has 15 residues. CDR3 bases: TGCGCCAGCAGCCAACTGGGACAGGGTAGACACGAGCAGTACTTC. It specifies CASSQLGQGRHEQYF.

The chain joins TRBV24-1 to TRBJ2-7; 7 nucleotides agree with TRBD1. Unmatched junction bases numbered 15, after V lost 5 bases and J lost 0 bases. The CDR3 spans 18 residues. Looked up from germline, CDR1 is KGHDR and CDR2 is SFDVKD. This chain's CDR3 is CATSAPRTGPESSYEQYF. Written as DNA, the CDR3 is TGTGCCACCAGTGCCCCGAGGACAGGCCCTGAAAGCTCCTACGAGCAGTACTTC.

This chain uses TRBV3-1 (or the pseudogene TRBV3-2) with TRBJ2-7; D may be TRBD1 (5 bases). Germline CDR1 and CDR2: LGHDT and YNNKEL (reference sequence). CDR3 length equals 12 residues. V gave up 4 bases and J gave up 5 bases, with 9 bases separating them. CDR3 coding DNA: TGTGCCAGCAGCCCTCAGACAGACGAGCAGTACTTC. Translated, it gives CASSPQTDEQYF.

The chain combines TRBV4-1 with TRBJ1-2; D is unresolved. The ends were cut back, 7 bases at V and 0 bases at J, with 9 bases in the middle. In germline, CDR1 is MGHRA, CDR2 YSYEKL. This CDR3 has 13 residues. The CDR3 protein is CASTRSSNYGYTF. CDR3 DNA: TGCGCCAGCACGCGGAGTTCTAACTATGGCTACACCTTC.